This T cell receptor (beta chain) was obtained from a study of cytomegalovirus exposure and HLA in healthy donors listed by TCRdb under 2017. About the full investigation: An earlier analysis of some 500 of the donors reported more than 250 Gb of sequence data and some 120 million unique TCR beta sequences from some 180 million T cells. The number of typed donors differed by locus: 629-630 for A, B, C, DRB1 and DQB1; some 500 for DQA1; 600 to 610 for DPA1; and some 450 for DPB1. In a later analysis, previously published TCR beta repertoires from 500 to 750 donors were re-analyzed and high-resolution HLA genotyping was added so that TCR occurrence patterns could be studied. An early release covering 500 to 750 HLA-typed donors comprised about 320 gigabases of sequencing data and 85 million or so unique TCR sequences. Among around 400 genotyped donors of the cohort, an average of roughly 230,000 unique TCR beta nucleotide sequences was sequenced per donor, of which roughly 18% were non-productive. In the later analysis, no new phenotypic data were used to find candidate immune exposures; instead, reliance was placed on TCR beta sequences and their occurrence across donors. Both class I and class II loci were covered by HLA typing, at four-digit resolution. Genome-wide SNP genotypes for about 60% of the roughly 700 donors were used in a later genetic analysis, which treated that subset as a discovery cohort. Besides the first cohort of under 700 subjects, a separate validation cohort made up of around 120 different subjects was used. The study aimed to test whether signatures of past pathogen exposure could be identified by cataloging public T cell receptors. The study used immunosequencing to profile the T cell repertoires of some 600 subjects and linked those repertoires to cytomegalovirus serostatus. Because of strong linkage in the cohort, a handful of DR-DQ haplotypes were treated as single units for association and clustering. Of the roughly 410 genotyped donors, approximately 81% were placed in the genetic ancestry cluster associated with self-reported Caucasian donors. All discovery cohort repertoires had been generated on a single sequencing platform. Donor age, sex, ethnicity and CMV serostatus were compiled alongside the repertoire data. An earlier analysis of several hundred of the donors applied high-throughput TCR beta sequencing to assess whether each TCR beta V gene segment acted as functional or pseudogenic. To predict cytomegalovirus infection status, the study brought together high-throughput TCR immunosequencing, statistical association of individual TCRs with disease status, and machine learning. Overall results and qualifications from the work: Approximately 16 rarely observed V segments, including chromosome 9 orphons, were excluded from the earlier analysis of approximately 600 of the donors because counts were too low. Some IMGT-functional V segments, including TRBV6-2 and TRBV6-3, could not be told apart with the 87-base-pair reads, so those segments were excluded. When HLA alleles, especially DR and DQ, strongly co-occurred, attributing TCR associations to individual alleles was difficult. In the study, about 150 TCR beta chains were listed as associated with cytomegalovirus. In a later analysis, several top co-occurrence clusters were reported to appear linked to parvovirus B19, influenza, CMV and Epstein-Barr virus. Linkage disequilibrium might explain the correlated functional status among segregating V segments, but an unknown experimental factor could not be ruled out. The cohort was sequenced for TCR beta chains only, and without alpha or paired-chain data the features that could be detected were limited. In a later analysis, around 17,000 TCR beta sequences were associated with specific HLA alleles at a false discovery rate of 0.05. CMV serostatus was the only immune exposure information available for the cohort. Presence/absence analyses assumed roughly uniform sequencing depth across donors, an assumption that may not hold. The authors suggested that the approach could potentially be extended to other disease states and immunological phenotypes. Across donors, most TCR sequences were observed very rarely, whereas some public TCRs were present in many individuals. Because HLA typing was missing for some donors at each locus, association tests included only the typed subset. The classifier was reported to diagnose cytomegalovirus status with high specificity and sensitivity in both the original cohort and the validation cohort. According to a later analysis, TCR association rates differed among HLA loci, with DRB1 alleles showing the most associated TCRs and HLA-C alleles showing the fewest. A further reported finding was that TCR beta sequences accurately predicted the HLA-A and HLA-B alleles for most subjects in the first cohort. A cluster of highly shared sequence variants was judged likely to be a technical artifact of the sequencing pipeline. In vitro tests confirmed that three of the cytomegalovirus-associated TCR beta chains recognize cytomegalovirus antigens. In an earlier analysis of approximately 600 of the donors, most TCR beta V segments were observed in productive rearrangements about 87% or about 30% of the time, broadly matching IMGT annotations. A later genetic analysis associated a missense DCLRE1C variant with V-gene and J-gene trimming of TCR beta chains, and an independent cohort replicated the association. Compared with equally common non-associated chains, HLA-associated TCR beta chains in a later analysis were more clonally expanded and had lower generation probabilities. Most CMV-associated TCR beta chains appeared to be HLA-restricted in a later analysis, and the HLA associations seemed to be driven largely by CMV exposure. A later genetic analysis reported fewer N-insertions in productive TCRs among donors in an Asian-associated ancestry cluster than the approximately 700-donor mean.

The receptor library was made with the immunoSEQ multiplex PCR assay. For the multiplex PCR, a mixture combining 60 forward primers for TCR Vbeta segments and 13 reverse primers for TCR Jbeta segments was used. Amplification of the CDR3 region of rearranged TCR beta genes was performed with a multiplex PCR assay on genomic DNA. The Illumina HiSeq System was used to sequence the amplified TCR beta libraries as 87-base-pair reads. As for the authors' bioinformatics: In a later analysis, approximately 74 million unique TCR beta chains were counted across the 500 to 700 repertoires, and about 10 million of these chains were shared by at least two donors. A nearest-neighbor algorithm error-corrected the raw reads and collapsed the reads into unique sequences, merging closely related sequences to remove PCR and sequencing errors. Alignment of CDR3 sequences to IMGT reference sequences was used to assign V, D and J gene segments. For a sequence to be retained, a match of at least six nucleotides to both a V gene segment and a J gene segment was required. A rearrangement counted as productive if the CDR3 had no stop codons and remained in frame with V and J, and every other rearrangement counted as non-productive. CDR3 was defined by IMGT convention, running from the second conserved V-encoded cysteine to the conserved J-encoded phenylalanine. The earlier analysis of some 600 of the donors excluded sequences that lacked an unambiguous match to a single V gene segment. An earlier analysis of about 590 of the donors classified V segments as functional when productive rearrangements were above 56.7% and as segregating when the standard deviation between donors was above 5%. To diagnose cytomegalovirus status from the catalog of TCR beta chain sequences, a statistical classification framework was built. In a later analysis, TCR nucleotide sequences were compared against IMGT/GENE-DB human TR gene sequences so that V and J genes could be assigned. Using the TCRdist pipeline, a later analysis assigned CDR3 sequences along with most-parsimonious VDJ recombination scenarios. In a later analysis, each TCR beta chain was defined by its CDR3 amino acid sequence together with its V-gene family, and reads lacking a unique V-gene family were excluded. A later analysis removed 600 or so highly shared, low-generation-probability nucleotide sequences to deal with suspected cross-contamination and a sequencing artifact. For each public chain, a later analysis derived a clonal expansion index from normalized ranks of inferred template counts within each repertoire. Generation probabilities in a later analysis came from a VDJ recombination model fitted to out-of-frame rearrangements, and those results were checked against IGoR. In a later analysis, hypergeometric tests were used to score TCR-TCR, TCR-HLA and TCR-CMV co-occurrence, with a repertoire-size bias correction applied to TCR pairs. In a later analysis, false discovery rates were estimated by permuting HLA or CMV assignments 20 times. In a later analysis, co-occurring TCRs were grouped with DBSCAN, and TCRdist sequence similarity was added when clustering was performed within HLA-allele-positive subsets. For co-occurrence clustering, repertoires with fewer than 30,000 or more than 120,000 public chains were excluded, along with several repertoires with anomalous nucleotide sharing. This immuneACCESS table, as held by TCRdb, lists in-frame sequences with V and J called but not all clones. Of the missing ones, under half trace to an unresolved V gene in checked studies; the others have no known cause. For V, J and clone size, that table is used; D and trimming come from the DNA. The sample has more than 95,000 clones on record, 75% to 85% of them singletons. In total, the top ten clones hold under 6.5% of the sample.

For this chain, trimming is 3 bases at the V end and 3 bases at the J end, and the number of junction bases without a gene match is 13. The CDR3 has 18 amino acids, counting the end cysteine and phenylalanine. The DNA shown is the 54-base CDR3, in frame from base 1. Per the germline V gene, KGHSH is the CDR1 and LQKENI is the CDR2. As concerns this clone: Its antigen has not been determined. No qualities accompany the bases; no much larger clone lies one base away.

The cohort was made up of roughly 670 healthy bone marrow donors. At the time of sampling, all cohort members were nominally healthy, though unrecorded immune exposures were likely present. The donor was CMV seronegative and was included in the group of 352 seronegative cohort members. A peripheral blood sample was collected from each donor, and TCR beta sequencing was performed on peripheral blood mononuclear cells. Genomic DNA was extracted from the blood cell samples with the Qiagen DNeasy Blood Extraction Kit. The TCR sequence derives from a man younger than 30 in good health and CMV-seronegative. The rearranged chain carries TRBV18 and TRBJ2-2; TRBD2 agrees with 7 junctional bases. Sequencing was performed on PBMCs. The CDR3 reads CASSPYHVGGTDTGELFF. The sequence in DNA is TGTGCCAGCTCACCGTACCACGTGGGAGGGACCGACACCGGGGAGCTGTTTTTT.